This TCR beta chain was obtained from a study of blood T cells in healthy people across ages. Overall study findings and caveats: There was a strong correlation between TCR beta diversity and naive T cell percentage.

In the case of this clonotype: Its target is not known.

Sample-barcoded 5' priming and a J-beta primer mix drove a second PCR of about 7 to 11 cycles. A 12-random-nucleotide template-switch adaptor tagged each cDNA molecule. Using its own MiXCR run on the 5' RACE reads, TCRdb lists one record per CDR3 protein. The sample lists hundreds of thousands of distinct CDR3 sequences, roughly 25% occurring once. Germline V gene sequence: CDR1 MNHEY, CDR2 SVGAGI. The CDR3 is made up of 12 amino acids. The germline V and J ends were trimmed by 8 bases and 3 bases, with 10 bases remaining between them. It was approximately 10 milliliters of peripheral blood that were drawn from each donor. These data also featured in a second study, about T cells of mothers and their children. That study reports: For each mother, over 9 million TCR beta CDR3 reads were obtained, and for each child, about 3 million.

This TCR derives from a boy younger than 18 in good health. What was sequenced was blood. J is TRBJ1-1 and V is TRBV6-5; no firm D call. For the CDR3, the DNA is TGTGCCAGCTCACGGGCGCACACTGAAGCTTTCTTT. It translates to CASSRAHTEAFF.